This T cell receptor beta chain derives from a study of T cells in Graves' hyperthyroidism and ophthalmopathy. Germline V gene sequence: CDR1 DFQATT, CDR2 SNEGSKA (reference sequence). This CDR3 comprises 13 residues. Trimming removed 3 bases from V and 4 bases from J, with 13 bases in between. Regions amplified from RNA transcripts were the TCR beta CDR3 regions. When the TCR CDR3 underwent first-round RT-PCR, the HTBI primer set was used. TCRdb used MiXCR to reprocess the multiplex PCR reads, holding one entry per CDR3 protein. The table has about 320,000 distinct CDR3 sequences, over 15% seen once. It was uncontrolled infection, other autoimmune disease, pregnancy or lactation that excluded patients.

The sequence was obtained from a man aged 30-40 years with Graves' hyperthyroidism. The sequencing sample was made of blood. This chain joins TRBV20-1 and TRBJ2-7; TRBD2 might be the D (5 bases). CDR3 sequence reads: CSASLGGSYEQYF. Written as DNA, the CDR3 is TGCAGTGCTAGTTTAGGAGGAAGTTACGAGCAGTACTTC.